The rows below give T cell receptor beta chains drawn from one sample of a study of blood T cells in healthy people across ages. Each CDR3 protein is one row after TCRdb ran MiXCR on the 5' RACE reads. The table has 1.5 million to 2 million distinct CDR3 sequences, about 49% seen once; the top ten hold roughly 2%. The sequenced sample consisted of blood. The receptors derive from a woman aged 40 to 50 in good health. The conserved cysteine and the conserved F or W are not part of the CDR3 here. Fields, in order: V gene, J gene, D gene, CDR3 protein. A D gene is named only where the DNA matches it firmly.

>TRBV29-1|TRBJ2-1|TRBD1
SVMGQGAVEQF
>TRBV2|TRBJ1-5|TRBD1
ASRGTGVGNQPQH
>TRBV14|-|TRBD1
ASSRRVLDRVPYEQY
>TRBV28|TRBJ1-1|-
ASSLLITEAF
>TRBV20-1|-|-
SVGGGGQGTYNEQY
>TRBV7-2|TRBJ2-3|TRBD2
ASSVTSGPDTQY
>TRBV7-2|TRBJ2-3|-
ANSLVLDLLQY
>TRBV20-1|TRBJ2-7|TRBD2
GAGLAGASSYEQY
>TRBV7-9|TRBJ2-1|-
ASSSPGRIDHPNEQF
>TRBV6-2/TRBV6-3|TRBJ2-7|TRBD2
ASSSRGLAGGGYEQY
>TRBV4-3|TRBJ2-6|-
ASSPDLSGANVLT
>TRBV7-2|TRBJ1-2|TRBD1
ASSLDTGERGYT
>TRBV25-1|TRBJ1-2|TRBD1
ASSAYTGTGHGYT
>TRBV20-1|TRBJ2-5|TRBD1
SAAVYQGTGLRETQY
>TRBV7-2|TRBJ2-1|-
ASSHRQVKNEQF
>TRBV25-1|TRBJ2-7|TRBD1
ASSNPGTGDYEQY
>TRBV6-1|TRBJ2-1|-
ASSERDFPSYNEQF
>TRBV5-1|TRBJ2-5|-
ASSSTGSPVGWTQY
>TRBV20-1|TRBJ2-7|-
SASPSGLYEQY
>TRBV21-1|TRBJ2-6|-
ASSPGFAGANVLT
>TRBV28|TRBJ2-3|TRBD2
ASSHQRGGTDTQY
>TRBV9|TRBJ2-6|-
ASSEQGVGSGANVLT
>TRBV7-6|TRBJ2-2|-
ASSRTNIQGTGELF
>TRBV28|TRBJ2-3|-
ASSLEGDMEDTDTQY
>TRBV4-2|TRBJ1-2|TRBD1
ASTYEGQGARSYGYT
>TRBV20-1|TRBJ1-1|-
SARDRAGPNTEAF
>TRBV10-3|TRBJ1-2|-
ATRTASYT
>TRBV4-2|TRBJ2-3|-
ASSQGRRTDTQY
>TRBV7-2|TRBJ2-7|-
ASSKGLYEQY
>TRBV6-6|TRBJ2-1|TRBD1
ASSYNRPGQGYNEQF
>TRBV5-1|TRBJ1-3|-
ASSGEVAFSGNTIY
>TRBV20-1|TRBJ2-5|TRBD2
SASPSGGQYETQY
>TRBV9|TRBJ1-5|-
ASSVGQTQPQH
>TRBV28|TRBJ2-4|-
ASSLGNSGGTKNIQY
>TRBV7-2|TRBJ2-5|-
ASSLSPSEFQETQY
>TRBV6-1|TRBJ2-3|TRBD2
ASSVQRGTSTDTQY
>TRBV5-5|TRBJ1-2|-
ASSLRADGAYGYT
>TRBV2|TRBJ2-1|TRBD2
ASRPSGGGYNEQF
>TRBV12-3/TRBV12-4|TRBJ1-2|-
ASSLLGGGHGYT
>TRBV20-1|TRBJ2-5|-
SAREAEGQETQY
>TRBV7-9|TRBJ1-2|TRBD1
ASSQPTRQGGYGYT
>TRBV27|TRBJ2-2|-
ASSFRTVTGELF
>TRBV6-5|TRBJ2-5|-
ASSYTVLQETQY
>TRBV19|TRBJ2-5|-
ASSSLPAFQETQY
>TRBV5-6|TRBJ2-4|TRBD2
ASSPGGEAAKNIQY
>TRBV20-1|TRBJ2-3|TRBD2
SAPRLAAITDTQY
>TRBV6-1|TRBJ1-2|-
ASFLRGDNYGYT
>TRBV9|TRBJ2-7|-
TSSVAAGTYEQY
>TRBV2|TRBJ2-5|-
ASRPSGRETQY
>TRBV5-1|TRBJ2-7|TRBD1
ASSLGLRDRENYEQY
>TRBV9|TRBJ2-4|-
ASSEQPYTAKNIQY
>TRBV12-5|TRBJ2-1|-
ASGLGQGYNEQF
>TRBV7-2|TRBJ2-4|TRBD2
ASSLGLAGGRGNIQY